This TCR beta chain was identified in a study of beta chain features in type 1 diabetes. The entirety of the isolated RNA underwent reverse transcription, so expressed TCRB transcripts were sequenced. The data were produced by immunoSEQ multiplex PCR, yet TCRdb's version contains in-frame clones alone and is incomplete. The table includes roughly 400,000 clones, over 13% detected once. The CDR3 totals 15 residues. Germline assignment: CDR1 LGHNA and CDR2 YSLEER. The trim removed 3 bases at V and 7 bases at J, leaving 4 bases unmatched. The sample was naive CD4+ T cells from blood. This receptor was taken from a woman aged 18-29 years in good health. The genes are TRBV4-3 and TRBJ2-1; the match to TRBD2 covers 12 bases. As DNA, the CDR3 is TGCGCCAGCAGCCAGCTAGCGGGAGGGCCAAATGAGCAGTTCTTC. It is translated as CASSQLAGGPNEQFF.